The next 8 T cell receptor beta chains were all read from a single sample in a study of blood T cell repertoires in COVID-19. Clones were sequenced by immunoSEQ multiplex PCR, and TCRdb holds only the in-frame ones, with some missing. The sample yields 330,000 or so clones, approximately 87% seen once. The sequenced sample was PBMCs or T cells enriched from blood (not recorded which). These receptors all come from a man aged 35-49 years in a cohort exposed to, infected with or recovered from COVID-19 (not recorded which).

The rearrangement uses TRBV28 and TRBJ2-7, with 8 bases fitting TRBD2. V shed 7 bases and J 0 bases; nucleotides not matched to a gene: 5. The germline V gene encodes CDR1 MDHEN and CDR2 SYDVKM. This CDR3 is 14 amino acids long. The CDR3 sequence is CASTPGGSSYEQYF. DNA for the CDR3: TGTGCCAGCACCCCGGGAGGGAGCTCCTACGAGCAGTACTTC.

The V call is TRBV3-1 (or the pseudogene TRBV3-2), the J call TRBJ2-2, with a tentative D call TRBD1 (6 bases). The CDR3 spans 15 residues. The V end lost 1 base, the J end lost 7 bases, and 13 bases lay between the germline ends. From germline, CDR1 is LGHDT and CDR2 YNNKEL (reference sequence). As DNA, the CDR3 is TGTGCCAGCAGCCAAGTCACAGGGAAAGGCGGGGAGCTGTTTTTT. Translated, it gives CASSQVTGKGGELFF.

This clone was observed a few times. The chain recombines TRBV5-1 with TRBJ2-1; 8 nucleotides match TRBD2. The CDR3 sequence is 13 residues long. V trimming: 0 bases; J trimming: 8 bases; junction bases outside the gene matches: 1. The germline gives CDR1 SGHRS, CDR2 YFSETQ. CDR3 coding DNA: TGCGCCAGCAGCTTGGCGGGGGGGCATGAGCAGTTCTTC. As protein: CASSLAGGHEQFF.

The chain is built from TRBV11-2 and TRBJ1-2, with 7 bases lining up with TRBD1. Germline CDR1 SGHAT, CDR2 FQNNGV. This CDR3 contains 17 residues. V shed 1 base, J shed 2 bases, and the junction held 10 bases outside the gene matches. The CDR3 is CASSLGWSGQTNYGYTF. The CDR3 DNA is TGTGCCAGCAGCTTAGGATGGTCGGGACAGACCAACTATGGCTACACCTTC.

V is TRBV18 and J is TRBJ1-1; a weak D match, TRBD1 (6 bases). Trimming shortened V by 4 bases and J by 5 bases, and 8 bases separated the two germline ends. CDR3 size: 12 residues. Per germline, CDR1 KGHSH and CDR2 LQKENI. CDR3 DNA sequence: TGTGCCAGCTCACTGACAGGTACTGAAGCTTTCTTT. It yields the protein CASSLTGTEAFF.

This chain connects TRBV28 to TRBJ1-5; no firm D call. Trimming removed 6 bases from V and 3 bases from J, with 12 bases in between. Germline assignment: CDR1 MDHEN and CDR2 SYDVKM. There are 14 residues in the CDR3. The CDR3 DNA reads TGTGCCAGCAGGTCGACGGGTAACAATCAGCCCCAGCATTTT. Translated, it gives CASRSTGNNQPQHF.

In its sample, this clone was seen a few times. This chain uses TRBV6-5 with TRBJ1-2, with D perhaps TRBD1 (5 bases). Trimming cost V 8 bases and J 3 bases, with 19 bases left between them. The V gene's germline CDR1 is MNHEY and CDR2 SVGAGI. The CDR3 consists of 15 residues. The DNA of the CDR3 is TGTGCCAGCGGGGCAGGGTCCCTTATTCACTATGGCTACACCTTC. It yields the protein CASGAGSLIHYGYTF.

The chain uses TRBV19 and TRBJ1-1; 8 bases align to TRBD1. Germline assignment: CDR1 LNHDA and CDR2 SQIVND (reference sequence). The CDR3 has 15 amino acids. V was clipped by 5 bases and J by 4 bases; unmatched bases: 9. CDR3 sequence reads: CASSPRTGSSTEAFF. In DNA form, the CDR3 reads TGTGCCAGTAGTCCAAGGACAGGGTCCAGCACTGAAGCTTTCTTT.